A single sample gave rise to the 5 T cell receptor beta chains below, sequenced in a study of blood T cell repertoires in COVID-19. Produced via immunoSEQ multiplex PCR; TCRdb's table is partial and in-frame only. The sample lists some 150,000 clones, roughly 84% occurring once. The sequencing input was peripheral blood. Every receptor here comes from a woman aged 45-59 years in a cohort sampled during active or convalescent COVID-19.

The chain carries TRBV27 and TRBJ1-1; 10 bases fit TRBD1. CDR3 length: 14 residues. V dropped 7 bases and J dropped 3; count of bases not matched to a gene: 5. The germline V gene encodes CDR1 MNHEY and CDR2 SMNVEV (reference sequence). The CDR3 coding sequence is TGTGCCAGCATTAGACAGGGGGCGTACACTGAAGCTTTCTTT. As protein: CASIRQGAYTEAFF.

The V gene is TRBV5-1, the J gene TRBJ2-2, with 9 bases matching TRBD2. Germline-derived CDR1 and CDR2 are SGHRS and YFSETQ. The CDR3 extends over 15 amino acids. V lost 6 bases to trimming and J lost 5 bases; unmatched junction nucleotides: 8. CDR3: CASNEGLAYTGELFF. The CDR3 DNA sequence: TGCGCCAGCAATGAGGGACTAGCTTATACCGGGGAGCTGTTTTTT. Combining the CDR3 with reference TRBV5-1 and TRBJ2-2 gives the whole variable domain KAGVTQTPRYLIKTRGQQVTLSCSPISGHRSVSWYQQTPGQGLQFLFEYFSETQRNKGNFPGRFSGRQFSNSRSEMNVSTLELGDSALYLCASNEGLAYTGELFFGEGSRLTVL.

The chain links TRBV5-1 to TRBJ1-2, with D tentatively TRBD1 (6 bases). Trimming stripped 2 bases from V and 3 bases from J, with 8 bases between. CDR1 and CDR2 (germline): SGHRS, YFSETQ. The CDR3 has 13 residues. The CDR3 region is CASSFRQDYGYTF. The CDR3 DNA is TGCGCCAGCAGCTTTCGACAGGACTATGGCTACACCTTC.

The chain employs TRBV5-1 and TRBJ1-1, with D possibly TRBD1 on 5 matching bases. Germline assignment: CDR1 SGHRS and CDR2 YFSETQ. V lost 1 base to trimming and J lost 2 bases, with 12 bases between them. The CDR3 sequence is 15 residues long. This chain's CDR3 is CASSLIMGGNTEAFF. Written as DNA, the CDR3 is TGCGCCAGCAGCTTGATAATGGGGGGAAACACTGAAGCTTTCTTT.

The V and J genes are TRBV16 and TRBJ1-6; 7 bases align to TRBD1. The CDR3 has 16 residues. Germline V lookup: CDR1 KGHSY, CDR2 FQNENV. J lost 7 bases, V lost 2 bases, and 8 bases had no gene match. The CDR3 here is CASSQQTGALNSPLHF. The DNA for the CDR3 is TGTGCCAGCAGCCAACAAACAGGGGCGCTAAATTCACCCCTCCACTTT.